The 27 T cell receptor beta chains in this list originate from one sample, sequenced in a study of identical twins. TCRdb reprocessed the 5' RACE reads via MiXCR and lists one record per CDR3 protein. Seen here are about 810,000 distinct CDR3 sequences, around 12% observed once, and the top ten hold around 1.5%. These records were also assigned to another study, of yellow fever vaccine responses in identical twins.

The sample consisted of PBMCs. The receptors here all came from a woman between 18 and 30 years old in good health.

As concerns this clonotype: At one end, the junction sequence differs from germline, possibly due to a read error. The chain links TRBV11-2 to TRBJ2-5; D unresolved. The CDR3 has 16 amino acids. Germline CDR1 reads SGHAT; CDR2 reads FQNNGV. This chain's CDR3 is CASSVDLRYLKETQYF. The CDR3 DNA reads as TGTGCCAGCAGCGTAGATCTGCGGTACCTTAAAGAGACCCAGTACTTC.

As for this clonotype: At one boundary the junction diverges from the germline segment, which might be a read error. V usage is TRBV12-3 or TRBV12-4 and J usage is TRBJ1-5, with TRBD1 matching 8 bases. CDR3 length: 16 residues. This CDR3 is CASSPQGQVGNHPQHF. The CDR3 DNA follows: TGTGCCAGCAGTCCCCAGGGACAGGTGGGCAATCACCCCCAGCATTTT.

This clonotype occurred a few times. The V gene is TRBV28, the J gene TRBJ2-5, with TRBD1 matching 9 bases. The CDR3 consists of 15 residues. The germline CDR1 and CDR2 sequences are MDHEN and SYDVKM. With V trimmed by 6 bases and J by 5 bases, 10 bases remained unmatched. The CDR3 loop reads CASRPTGGALETQYF. The CDR3 DNA is TGTGCCAGCAGGCCTACAGGGGGCGCGTTGGAGACCCAGTACTTC.

There are a few counts of this clonotype. The chain uses TRBV14 and TRBJ2-7; D is possibly TRBD2 (5 bases). Trimming cost V 4 bases and J 5 bases, with 12 bases left between them. Germline values: CDR1 SGHDN, CDR2 FVKESK. The CDR3 has 13 residues. The chain's CDR3 is CASSPTSFDEQYV. In DNA, the CDR3 is TGTGCCAGCAGCCCTACTAGTTTCGACGAGCAGTACGTC.

A few counts support this clonotype. This chain joins TRBV4-1 and TRBJ2-1; D gene uncertain. Per germline, CDR1 MGHRA and CDR2 YSYEKL. Trimming removed 1 base at V and 3 bases at J, with 13 bases between. This CDR3 comprises 16 residues. In nucleotides, the CDR3 is TGCGCCAGCAGCCAAGCAATCGGGCAGATCTACAATGAGCAGTTCTTC. Its protein is CASSQAIGQIYNEQFF.

This clonotype was found a few times. The V call is TRBV7-8, the J call TRBJ2-2, with 9 bases aligning to TRBD1. After removal of 1 base from V and 5 bases from J, the junction contained 11 bases not matched to a gene. The CDR3 sequence is 18 residues long. Germline V gene sequence: CDR1 SGHVS, CDR2 FQNEAQ. The CDR3 spells CASSLVLTGGGWTGELFF. CDR3 DNA: TGTGCCAGCAGCTTAGTCCTTACAGGGGGCGGGTGGACCGGGGAGCTGTTTTTT.

This clonotype was picked up a small number of times. V gene TRBV6-6 combines with J gene TRBJ1-1; D is perhaps TRBD1 (5 bases). Looked up from germline, CDR1 is MNHNY and CDR2 is SVGAGI (reference sequence). With 4 bases removed from V and 9 bases from J, the gap between germline ends came to 12 bases. The CDR3 length is 12 residues. The CDR3 DNA follows: TGTGCCAGCAGTTCGGACAAACTGAAAGCTTTCTTT. It translates to CASSSDKLKAFF.

This chain joins TRBV10-3 and TRBJ1-2; TRBD1 is a possible D gene (6 bases). The CDR3 length is 13 residues. The V gene's germline CDR1 is ENHRY and CDR2 SYGVKD. V was clipped by 2 bases and J by 8 bases, with 12 bases between them. In DNA form, the CDR3 reads TGTGCCATCAGTGAGAACAGGGAGTACGGCTACACCTTC. The encoded protein is CAISENREYGYTF.

The chain combines TRBV6-5 with TRBJ1-4; no firm D call. CDR1 and CDR2 (germline): MNHEY, SVGAGI. Trimming removed 1 base at V and 2 bases at J, with 5 bases between. CDR3 size: 14 residues. In DNA, the CDR3 is TGTGCCAGCAGTTACTTCAGCACTAATGAAAAACTGTTTTTT. This translates into CASSYFSTNEKLFF.

The rearrangement joins TRBV27 to TRBJ2-7, with D possibly matching TRBD2 (5 bases). Germline V lookup: CDR1 MNHEY, CDR2 SMNVEV (reference sequence). CDR3 length: 14 residues. With 0 bases removed from V and 1 base from J, the gap between germline ends came to 7 bases. The CDR3 loop is CASSLSRASYEQYV. CDR3 in DNA: TGTGCCAGCAGTTTATCGCGGGCTTCCTACGAGCAGTACGTC.

This chain joins TRBV5-1 and TRBJ1-3; 9 bases are shared with TRBD1. Germline trimming cut 0 bases from V and 4 bases from J; bases unmatched to any gene: 2. The germline V gene encodes CDR1 SGHRS and CDR2 YFSETQ. The CDR3 spans 15 residues. The CDR3 spells CASSLGDRVGNTIYF. For the CDR3, the DNA is TGCGCCAGCAGCTTGGGGGACAGGGTCGGAAACACCATATATTTT.

This clonotype showed up many times. The chain is built from TRBV4-1 and TRBJ1-1; D possibly corresponds to TRBD1 (5 bases). Trimming pared 0 bases from V and 3 bases from J, leaving 20 bases between. This CDR3 is built from 18 residues. CDR1 is MGHRA and CDR2 is YSYEKL in the germline V gene. The CDR3 sequence is CASSQDRGASAGDTEAFF. The CDR3, as DNA: TGCGCCAGCAGCCAAGATAGGGGCGCTTCAGCGGGTGACACTGAAGCTTTCTTT.

This clonotype came up a few times. V usage is TRBV3-1 and J usage is TRBJ1-2; TRBD1 aligns across 12 bases. J gave up 6 bases and V 1 base, and 6 bases lay outside the gene matches. The CDR3 is 16 amino acids. Germline CDR1 and CDR2: LGHDT and YNNKEL (reference sequence). This CDR3 reads CASSQATGTGGDGYTF. As DNA, the CDR3 is TGTGCCAGCAGCCAAGCCACCGGGACAGGGGGCGATGGCTACACCTTC.

J is TRBJ2-5 and V is TRBV9; a possible D gene is TRBD2 (6 bases). With 0 bases removed from V and 5 bases from J, the gap between germline ends came to 14 bases. The CDR3 totals 15 residues. The germline gives CDR1 SGDLS, CDR2 YYNGEE. The CDR3 protein is CASSVADGSWETQYF. For the CDR3, the DNA is TGTGCCAGCAGCGTAGCTGACGGGAGTTGGGAGACCCAGTACTTC. Drawing the rest from reference TRBV9 and TRBJ2-5, the complete variable domain is DSGVTQTPKHLITATGQRVTLRCSPRSGDLSVYWYQQSLDQGLQFLIQYYNGEERAKGNILERFSAQQFPDLHSELNLSSLELGDSALYFCASSVADGSWETQYFGPGTRLLVL.

The rearrangement joins TRBV9 to TRBJ1-1; TRBD1 matches at 8 bases. Trimming took 3 bases from V and 0 from J; bases not matched to a gene: 7. This CDR3 region has 16 residues. The germline CDR1 and CDR2 sequences are SGDLS and YYNGEE. The CDR3 nucleotides read TGTGCCAGCAGCGAGAGGACAGGGAGGGTGAACACTGAAGCTTTCTTT. Translating gives CASSERTGRVNTEAFF. The whole variable domain, filled in from reference TRBV9 and TRBJ1-1, reads DSGVTQTPKHLITATGQRVTLRCSPRSGDLSVYWYQQSLDQGLQFLIQYYNGEERAKGNILERFSAQQFPDLHSELNLSSLELGDSALYFCASSERTGRVNTEAFFGQGTRLTVV.

In this sample, this clonotype turned up a few times. The chain recombines TRBV6-5 with TRBJ1-6; no clear D gene. The CDR3 extends over 12 amino acids. Germline CDR1 reads MNHEY; CDR2 reads SVGAGI. Trimming pared 6 bases from V and 13 bases from J, leaving 13 bases between. CDR3 nucleotides: TGTGCCAGCAGGTCCCGGGCCTATCCCCTCCACTTT. It translates to CASRSRAYPLHF.

CDR3 nucleotide sequence: TGCAGTGCTAGTGACCGTATTGGAAACACCATATATTTT. Its protein product is CSASDRIGNTIYF. The chain has TRBV20-1 and TRBJ1-3; no reliable D call. Per germline, CDR1 DFQATT and CDR2 SNEGSKA (reference sequence). The CDR3 loop spans 13 amino acids. Trimming took off 3 bases at V and 3 bases at J, with 9 bases between the two ends.

This rearrangement joins TRBV5-1 to TRBJ2-5, with D uncertain. Germline V gene data show CDR1 as SGHRS and CDR2 as YFSETQ. V lost 4 bases to trimming and J lost 3 bases, with 13 bases between them. The CDR3 is made up of 14 amino acids. The CDR3 region is CASSGLSREETQYF. The CDR3 nucleotides are TGCGCCAGCAGCGGGCTGAGCCGGGAAGAGACCCAGTACTTC.

This sequence joins TRBV20-1 and TRBJ2-3; possible D gene TRBD2, 5 bases. This CDR3 comprises 15 residues. With 8 bases removed from V and 5 bases from J, the gap between germline ends came to 23 bases. Germline CDR1 is DFQATT and CDR2 is SNEGSKA (reference sequence). CDR3 sequence: CSTTHGHIGGDTQYF. The DNA of the CDR3 is TGCAGTACAACCCACGGGCACATCGGAGGAGATACGCAGTATTTT.

This chain uses TRBV6-5 with TRBJ2-7, with D possibly being TRBD1 or TRBD2 (5 bases each). Germline lookup yields CDR1 MNHEY and CDR2 SVGAGI. V gave up 0 bases and J gave up 1 base, with 10 bases separating them. This CDR3 region has 15 residues. The DNA of the CDR3 is TGTGCCAGCAGTTACTCGGGACCATTTTCCTACGAGCAGTACTTC. Protein product: CASSYSGPFSYEQYF.

This clonotype was picked up a small number of times. The genes are TRBV2 and TRBJ1-4, with 9 bases lining up with TRBD1. Looked up from germline, CDR1 is SNHLY and CDR2 is FYNNEI. Trimming at V came to 6 bases and at J to 3 bases, leaving 11 bases not matched to a gene. This CDR3 spans 17 amino acids. As DNA, the CDR3 is TGTGCCAGCAGCCCGGGGGGACAGGGAAGGGCTAATGAAAAACTGTTTTTT. Its translation is CASSPGGQGRANEKLFF. The whole variable domain, filled in from reference TRBV2 and TRBJ1-4, reads EPEVTQTPSHQVTQMGQEVILRCVPISNHLYFYWYRQILGQKVEFLVSFYNNEISEKSEIFDDQFSVERPDGSNFTLKIRSTKLEDSAMYFCASSPGGQGRANEKLFFGSGTQLSVL.

This clonotype was picked up many times. The chain couples TRBV29-1 to TRBJ2-1, with a possible D match to TRBD2 (6 bases). The CDR3 spans 15 residues. Germline lookup yields CDR1 SQVTM and CDR2 ANQGSEA. Deletions cut 7 bases from V and 0 bases from J, with 16 bases between. The CDR3, as DNA: TGCAGCGCCGGACCGGGACTCAGCTCCTACAATGAGCAGTTCTTC. This gives the protein CSAGPGLSSYNEQFF.

This clonotype was seen more than once but under ten times. The chain carries TRBV20-1 and TRBJ2-7, with D perhaps being TRBD1 or TRBD2 (5 bases each). The CDR3 consists of 19 residues. V lost 1 base to trimming and J lost 0 bases, with 25 bases between them. Germline lookup yields CDR1 DFQATT and CDR2 SNEGSKA (reference sequence). The CDR3 spells CSARGAGTGKRQSSYEQYF. In DNA form, the CDR3 reads TGCAGTGCTAGAGGTGCCGGGACCGGGAAAAGACAGAGCTCCTACGAGCAGTACTTC.

This clonotype was counted many times. V is TRBV4-1 and J is TRBJ2-1, with TRBD2 matching over 8 bases. CDR1 is MGHRA, CDR2 YSYEKL, per germline. The CDR3 totals 15 residues. Trimming cost V 2 bases and J 1 base; bases outside gene matches: 1. CDR3 loop: CASSQPSGSYNEQFF. CDR3 in DNA: TGCGCCAGCAGCCAACCTAGCGGGTCCTACAATGAGCAGTTCTTC.

This chain joins TRBV4-1 and TRBJ2-2, with D possibly matching TRBD1 (5 bases). The germline V gene has CDR1 MGHRA and CDR2 YSYEKL. The CDR3 runs to 16 residues. Trimming shortened V by 1 base and J by 3 bases, and 12 bases separated the two germline ends. The CDR3 sequence: CASSQVTEKDTGELFF. The DNA of the CDR3 is TGCGCCAGCAGCCAAGTGACAGAGAAAGACACCGGGGAGCTGTTTTTT.

J is TRBJ2-3 and V is TRBV11-2; no firm D call. There are 15 residues in the CDR3. Germline V lookup: CDR1 SGHAT, CDR2 FQNNGV. Deletions cut 4 bases from V and 0 bases from J, with 11 bases between. The CDR3 coding sequence is TGTGCCAGCAGCTCGGGCTCCCATAGCACAGATACGCAGTATTTT. Encoded protein: CASSSGSHSTDTQYF.

This clonotype was detected a few times. The rearrangement links TRBV20-1 to TRBJ2-2, with D possibly matching TRBD1 (6 bases). The length of the CDR3 is 15 residues. From germline, CDR1 is DFQATT and CDR2 SNEGSKA (reference sequence). Deletions cut 0 bases from V and 5 bases from J, with 13 bases between. This chain's CDR3 is CSARDGGPGTGELFF. In DNA, the CDR3 is TGCAGTGCTAGAGATGGGGGCCCGGGGACCGGGGAGCTGTTTTTT.